The clone carrying this TCR beta chain was observed a single time. This specimen comes from a study of shared clonotypes between healthy human individuals. Some clones are missing from TCRdb's copy, which holds only in-frame ones; the method was immunoSEQ multiplex PCR. The top ten hold 1% to 1.5% of the sample, which has some 1,900,000 clones, roughly 94% seen once. In the naive CD8 group, cells lacked CD45RO and were positively selected for CCR7, so terminally differentiated effector memory CD45RA+ cells were left out. V was shortened by 1 base and J by 6 bases, with 16 bases between the two germline ends. Germline CDR1 and CDR2: SGHTA and FQGNSA. The CDR3 contains 15 residues.

Input material: naive CD8+ T cells sorted from blood. The chain combines TRBV7-2 with TRBJ2-7; tentatively, D is TRBD1 or TRBD2 (5 bases each). The source is a man between 18 and 35 years old in good health. This CDR3 reads CASSLGPGTAGEQYF. The CDR3 DNA reads TGTGCCAGCAGCTTAGGTCCGGGGACGGCAGGCGAGCAGTACTTC.